The 28 T cell receptor beta chains below come from one sample, sequenced in a study of regulatory T cells in long-lasting Graves disease. Arm-PCR of CDR3 regions and iRepertoire HTBI primers were used to build TCR beta libraries. TCRdb ran MiXCR on the multiplex PCR reads and lists one entry per CDR3 protein. The sample includes 400,000 to 500,000 distinct CDR3 sequences, 20% to 25% of them seen just once. The time point: persistent/refractory GD, antithyroid drugs over 5 years with positive TRAb. TCR sequences were obtained from RNA taken from PBMCs. Sequences were derived from peripheral blood mononuclear cells (PBMCs), sampled when the disease was refractory, from a patient treated with antithyroid drugs. The receptors come from a female donor with Graves disease.

This clonotype was found many times. V is TRBV20-1 and J is TRBJ2-5; 10 bases are shared with TRBD2. The CDR3 consists of 15 residues. Germline V gene data show CDR1 as DFQATT and CDR2 as SNEGSKA (reference sequence). Unmatched junction bases numbered 4, after V lost 0 bases and J lost 3 bases. In DNA, the CDR3 is TGCAGTGCTAGAGACCAAGCGGGGGGGAAAGAGACCCAGTACTTC. It translates to CSARDQAGGKETQYF.

There are many counts of this clonotype. The chain joins TRBV28 to TRBJ1-2; D remains ambiguous. V was pared by 3 bases and J by 4 bases, with 12 bases between. This CDR3 is 14 amino acids long. The V gene's germline CDR1 is MDHEN and CDR2 SYDVKM. CDR3 bases: TGTGCCAGCAGTTTGCGCAGGAAGTCCTATGGCTACACCTTC. This translates into CASSLRRKSYGYTF.

This clonotype has only one observation. A much larger clone differs by one base, so this may be a read error. This CDR3 is CASSSWGSGNTIYF. CDR3 coding DNA: TGTGCCAGCAGTTCGTGGGGCTCTGGAAACACCATATATTTT. This chain joins TRBV6-5 and TRBJ1-3; D is uncertain. Germline assignment: CDR1 MNHEY and CDR2 SVGAGI. CDR3 length: 14 residues. Trimming pared 4 bases from V and 0 bases from J, leaving 7 bases between.

CDR3 loop: CASSTGGGAQPQHF. CDR3 in DNA: TGTGCCAGCAGTACGGGGGGGGGGGCCCAGCCCCAGCATTTT. The genes are TRBV27 and TRBJ1-5, with D possibly being TRBD1 (6 bases). With 5 bases removed from V and 7 bases from J, the gap between germline ends came to 15 bases. The CDR3 has 14 residues. From germline, CDR1 is MNHEY and CDR2 SMNVEV (reference sequence).

In its sample, this clonotype was seen many times. The chain recombines TRBV25-1 with TRBJ1-3; D may be TRBD1 (6 bases). Germline-derived CDR1 and CDR2 are MGHDK and SYGVNS. There are 17 residues in the CDR3. With 0 bases removed from V and 4 bases from J, the gap between germline ends came to 16 bases. CDR3 amino acids: CASSEYWGGGPGNTIYF. The CDR3 DNA is TGTGCCAGCAGTGAATATTGGGGGGGGGGGCCCGGAAACACCATATATTTT.

This clonotype was recorded at least ten times. The chain uses TRBV29-1 and TRBJ2-5; the match to TRBD1 covers 8 bases. V shed 6 bases and J 5 bases; nucleotides not matched to a gene: 11. The CDR3 has 14 residues. The germline CDR1 and CDR2 sequences are SQVTM and ANQGSEA. The CDR3 region is CSVAQGGRGETQYF. Here the CDR3 DNA reads TGCAGCGTAGCACAGGGGGGAAGAGGGGAGACCCAGTACTTC.

This clonotype was seen repeatedly, ten times or more. A read error may produce the germline difference seen at one junction end. The V gene is TRBV5-1, the J gene TRBJ1-1; 9 nucleotides line up with TRBD1. The CDR3 sequence is 15 residues long. Germline V gene data show CDR1 as SGHRS and CDR2 as YFSETQ. CDR3 DNA: TGTGCCAGCAGCTTAGGGGGACAGGGAGGGACTGAAGCTTTCTTT. This sequence encodes CASSLGGQGGTEAFF.

In DNA form, the CDR3 reads TGTGCCACCAGTGATTGGGGGGAGAACGCAGATACGCAGTATTTT. Residues: CATSDWGENADTQYF. J is TRBJ2-3 and V is TRBV24-1; maybe TRBD2 (6 bases). V lost 2 bases, J lost 4 bases, and 12 bases lay in between. Germline-derived CDR1 and CDR2 are KGHDR and SFDVKD. The CDR3 length is 15 residues.

This clonotype was seen repeatedly, ten times or more. V usage is TRBV4-1 and J usage is TRBJ2-7; 8 nucleotides match TRBD1. CDR3 length: 13 amino acids. Germline V gene lookup returns CDR1 MGHRA and CDR2 YSYEKL. The junction had 3 bases not matched to a gene; V was cut back by 3 bases and J by 5 bases. The CDR3 protein is CASSHPGQDEQYF. CDR3 in DNA: TGCGCCAGCAGCCATCCGGGACAGGACGAGCAGTACTTC.

The genes are TRBV12-3 or TRBV12-4 and TRBJ2-6; D is possibly TRBD1 (5 bases). V was cut by 0 bases and J by 6 bases, with 9 bases left in between. CDR3 length: 15 amino acids. The CDR3 loop is CASSLAGDMANVLTF. The DNA of the CDR3 is TGTGCCAGCAGTTTAGCAGGGGATATGGCCAACGTCCTGACTTTC.

V and J are TRBV6-1 and TRBJ2-1; 12 nucleotides align to TRBD2. Germline V gives CDR1 MNHNS, CDR2 SASEGT. The CDR3 runs to 18 residues. The ends lost 1 base at V and 7 bases at J; junction bases unmatched: 11. Written as DNA, the CDR3 is TGTGCCAGCAGTGAAGAAGGGACTAGCGGGTCCTGGGGAAATGAGCAGTTCTTC. This translates into CASSEEGTSGSWGNEQFF.

This clonotype was counted many times. J is TRBJ2-5 and V is TRBV2; the D call may be TRBD1 or TRBD2 (5 bases each). Deletions cut 2 bases from V and 0 bases from J, with 16 bases between. CDR1 SNHLY and CDR2 FYNNEI come from the germline V gene. The CDR3 contains 17 residues. The CDR3 DNA reads TGTGCCAGCAGTGAATTGCAGGGAATGAGGGACCAAGAGACCCAGTACTTC. Encoded protein: CASSELQGMRDQETQYF.

The chain links TRBV10-3 to TRBJ1-1; possible D gene TRBD1, 5 bases. Trimming pared 2 bases from V and 3 bases from J, leaving 10 bases between. The germline V gene encodes CDR1 ENHRY and CDR2 SYGVKD. This CDR3 comprises 14 residues. The CDR3 protein is CAISENGGYTEAFF. DNA for the CDR3: TGTGCCATCAGTGAGAACGGGGGGTACACTGAAGCTTTCTTT.

V and J are TRBV7-8 and TRBJ2-7, with a tentative D call TRBD1 (5 bases). CDR3 length: 15 residues. V shed 6 bases and J shed 4 bases, with 19 bases lying between them. From germline, CDR1 is SGHVS and CDR2 FQNEAQ. CDR3 region: CASSPGHAIEYEQYF. CDR3 nucleotide sequence: TGTGCCAGCAGTCCCGGACACGCAATCGAATACGAGCAGTACTTC.

The chain links TRBV4-1 to TRBJ2-3; D gene unclear. Germline V lookup: CDR1 MGHRA, CDR2 YSYEKL. V lost 3 bases and J lost 3, with 10 bases in between. The CDR3 is made up of 14 amino acids. The CDR3 DNA reads as TGCGCCAGCAGCCAGCGCGACCCTACAGATACGCAGTATTTT. Protein: CASSQRDPTDTQYF.

This clonotype was seen only a few times. V usage is TRBV19 and J usage is TRBJ2-2, with D possibly being TRBD2 (5 bases). The CDR3 is made up of 16 amino acids. Trimming left V 3 bases short and J 6 bases short, with 17 bases between. CDR1 is LNHDA and CDR2 is SQIVND in the germline V gene (reference sequence). The CDR3 DNA reads as TGTGCCAGTAGTATCGGTGCGGACTCTGGCCCCGGGGAGCTGTTTTTT. Its translation is CASSIGADSGPGELFF.

This clonotype was seen a handful of times. The V and J genes are TRBV12-3 or TRBV12-4 and TRBJ1-2; maybe TRBD1 (5 bases). The CDR3 totals 15 residues. V shed 6 bases and J shed 4 bases, with 18 bases lying between them. CDR3 in amino acids: CASSAQVRGGYGYTF. Written as DNA, the CDR3 is TGTGCCAGCAGCGCTCAAGTTAGGGGCGGCTATGGCTACACCTTC.

This clonotype was counted a few times. The V and J genes are TRBV6-2 or TRBV6-3 and TRBJ2-4; 9 nucleotides match TRBD1. J gave up 2 bases and V 6 bases, and 2 bases lay outside the gene matches. The length of the CDR3 is 14 residues. CDR1 is MNHEY and CDR2 is SVGEGT in the germline V gene. CDR3 sequence reads: CASRGQGSKNIQYF. CDR3 nucleotides: TGTGCCAGCAGAGGACAGGGGTCCAAAAACATTCAGTACTTC.

The V gene is TRBV7-9, the J gene TRBJ2-7; 11 positions agree with TRBD1. With V trimmed by 0 bases and J by 0 bases, 13 bases remained unmatched. There are 20 residues in the CDR3. Per the germline V gene, CDR1 is SEHNR and CDR2 is FQNEAQ (reference sequence). As DNA, the CDR3 is TGTGCCAGCAGCTTAGCGCAGCTGGACAGGGGGCGTCGTTTCTCCTACGAGCAGTACTTC. Its translation: CASSLAQLDRGRRFSYEQYF. The entire variable domain, with the rest obtained from reference TRBV7-9 and TRBJ2-7, is as follows: DTGVSQNPRHKITKRGQNVTFRCDPISEHNRLYWYRQTLGQGPEFLTYFQNEAQLEKSRLLSDRFSAERPKGSFSTLEIQRTEQGDSAMYLCASSLAQLDRGRRFSYEQYFGPGTRLTVT.

The sample holds many counts of this clonotype. V and J are TRBV28 and TRBJ2-7, with TRBD2 matching over 9 bases. CDR3 length: 14 amino acids. Germline CDR1 MDHEN, CDR2 SYDVKM. Trimming took 7 bases from V and 6 from J; bases not matched to a gene: 10. This CDR3 reads CASIDPGTSSEQYF. The DNA of the CDR3 is TGTGCCAGCATTGACCCCGGGACTAGCAGCGAGCAGTACTTC.

This clonotype was detected many times. The chain joins TRBV28 to TRBJ1-5; 7 bases map to TRBD1. The ends lost 3 bases at V and 4 bases at J; junction bases unmatched: 6. Germline values: CDR1 MDHEN, CDR2 SYDVKM. CDR3 length: 15 residues. The CDR3 sequence: CASSLGGTANQPQHF. The CDR3 region has the DNA TGTGCCAGCAGTTTGGGTGGGACAGCTAATCAGCCCCAGCATTTT.

This chain links TRBV6-5 with TRBJ1-6; D is undetermined. The germline V gene has CDR1 MNHEY and CDR2 SVGAGI. The CDR3 covers 12 residues. Trimming took 3 bases from V and 6 from J, leaving 3 bases between them. The CDR3, as DNA: TGTGCCAGCAGTTATACTAATTCACCCCTCCACTTT. The encoded protein is CASSYTNSPLHF.

The chain combines TRBV5-5 with TRBJ1-1; 7 bases fit TRBD1. The CDR3 extends over 15 amino acids. V lost 1 base, J lost 1 base, and 4 bases stayed unmatched. Germline V gene sequence: CDR1 SGHKS, CDR2 YYEKEE (reference sequence). This CDR3 is CASSLRAGGNTEAFF. The CDR3 DNA reads TGTGCCAGCAGCTTGCGAGCAGGGGGGAACACTGAAGCTTTCTTT.

This clonotype was counted between two and nine times. This chain links TRBV6-9 with TRBJ2-7; 16 bases are shared with TRBD2. Trimming cost V 4 bases and J 2 bases; bases outside gene matches: 2. This CDR3 region has 16 residues. Germline V gene lookup returns CDR1 MNHGY and CDR2 SVAAGI. CDR3 bases: TGTGCCAGCAGTTTCGGGACTAGCGGGAGGGCCTACGAGCAGTACTTC. It codes for CASSFGTSGRAYEQYF.

This clonotype has a handful of counts. J is TRBJ2-7 and V is TRBV5-1; 8 positions agree with TRBD1. Germline loops: CDR1 SGHRS, CDR2 YFSETQ. V trimming: 7 bases; J trimming: 4 bases; junction bases outside the gene matches: 13. The CDR3 contains 15 residues. CDR3 sequence: CASARRGHRPYEQYF. For the CDR3, the DNA is TGCGCCAGCGCTCGCAGGGGGCACCGACCTTACGAGCAGTACTTC.

This clonotype has a count of ten or more. V usage is TRBV27 and J usage is TRBJ2-7, with D perhaps TRBD2 (6 bases). CDR3 size: 14 residues. Deletions cut 3 bases from V and 3 bases from J, with 12 bases between. Germline V CDR1 and CDR2: MNHEY, SMNVEV (reference sequence). CDR3 in DNA: TGTGCCAGCAGTTTCGGAGGGAACAGCTACGAGCAGTACTTC. Protein sequence: CASSFGGNSYEQYF.

The V gene is TRBV4-3, the J gene TRBJ2-2; 8 nucleotides align to TRBD2. Germline V lookup: CDR1 LGHNA, CDR2 YSLEER. J lost 7 bases, V lost 2 bases, and 6 bases had no gene match. CDR3 length equals 15 residues. The chain's CDR3 is CASSQNSGIGGELFF. The CDR3 bases are TGCGCCAGCAGCCAAAATAGCGGGATCGGCGGGGAGCTGTTTTTT.

A word on this clonotype: Mismatch with germline at one junction end may stem from a read error. The chain recombines TRBV27 with TRBJ1-2; possibly TRBD1 for D (6 bases). The CDR3 spans 13 residues. Germline CDR1 and CDR2: MNHEY and SMNVEV (reference sequence). The CDR3 DNA reads TGTGCCAGCAGTTTTACAGGGATTTATGGCTGCACCTTC. Protein sequence: CASSFTGIYGCTF.